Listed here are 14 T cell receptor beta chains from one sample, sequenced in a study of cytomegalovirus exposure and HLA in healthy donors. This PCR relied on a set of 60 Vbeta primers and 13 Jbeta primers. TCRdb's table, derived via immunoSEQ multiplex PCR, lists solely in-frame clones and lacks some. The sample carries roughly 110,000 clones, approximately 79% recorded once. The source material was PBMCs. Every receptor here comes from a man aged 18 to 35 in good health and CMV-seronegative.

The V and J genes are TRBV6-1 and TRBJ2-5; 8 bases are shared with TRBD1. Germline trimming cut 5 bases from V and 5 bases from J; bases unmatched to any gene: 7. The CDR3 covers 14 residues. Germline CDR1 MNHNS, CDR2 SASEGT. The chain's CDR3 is CASSRSTGEETQYF. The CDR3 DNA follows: TGTGCCAGCAGTCGGTCGACAGGGGAGGAGACCCAGTACTTC.

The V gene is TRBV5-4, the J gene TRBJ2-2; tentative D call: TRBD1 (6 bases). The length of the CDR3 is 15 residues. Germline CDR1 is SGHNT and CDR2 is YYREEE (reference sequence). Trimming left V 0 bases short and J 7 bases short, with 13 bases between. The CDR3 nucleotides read TGTGCCAGCAGCTTGGACTTGGGGGCTGGCGGGGAGCTGTTTTTT. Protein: CASSLDLGAGGELFF.

The chain's CDR3 is CASSRQGPYTGELFF. DNA of the CDR3: TGTGCCAGTAGTAGGCAGGGGCCATACACCGGGGAGCTGTTTTTT. This sequence joins TRBV19 and TRBJ2-2; perhaps TRBD1 as D (6 bases). Germline CDR1 is LNHDA and CDR2 is SQIVND (reference sequence). The CDR3 contains 15 residues. Trimming pared 4 bases from V and 3 bases from J, leaving 12 bases between.

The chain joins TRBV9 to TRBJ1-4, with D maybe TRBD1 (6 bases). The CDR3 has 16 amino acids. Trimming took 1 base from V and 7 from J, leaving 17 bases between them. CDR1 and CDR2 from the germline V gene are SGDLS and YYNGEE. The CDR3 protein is CASSVTGFTSSEKLFF. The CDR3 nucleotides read TGTGCCAGCAGCGTAACAGGGTTTACCTCTAGTGAAAAACTGTTTTTT.

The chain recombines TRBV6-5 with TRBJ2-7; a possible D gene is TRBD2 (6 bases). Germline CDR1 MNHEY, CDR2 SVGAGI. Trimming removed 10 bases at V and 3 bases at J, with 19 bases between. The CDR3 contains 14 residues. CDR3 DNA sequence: TGTGCCACGGGCAAGGGCGGGACCCGCTACGAGCAGTACTTC. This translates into CATGKGGTRYEQYF.

CDR3 nucleotides: TGTGCCAGCAGCCCACAGGGTGGGATCACTGAAGCTTTCTTT. Translating gives CASSPQGGITEAFF. V gene TRBV7-9 combines with J gene TRBJ1-1; possible D gene TRBD1, 6 bases. Trimming removed 5 bases from V and 4 bases from J, with 14 bases in between. There are 14 residues in the CDR3. CDR1 and CDR2 (germline): SEHNR, FQNEAQ (reference sequence).

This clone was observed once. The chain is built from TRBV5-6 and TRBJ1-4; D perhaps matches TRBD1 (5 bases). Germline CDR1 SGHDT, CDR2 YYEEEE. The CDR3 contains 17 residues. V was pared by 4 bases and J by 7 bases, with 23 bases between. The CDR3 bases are TGTGCCAGCAGCAGAGGTCGGGGGAGAGTCGTGAGTGAAAAACTGTTTTTT. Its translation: CASSRGRGRVVSEKLFF.

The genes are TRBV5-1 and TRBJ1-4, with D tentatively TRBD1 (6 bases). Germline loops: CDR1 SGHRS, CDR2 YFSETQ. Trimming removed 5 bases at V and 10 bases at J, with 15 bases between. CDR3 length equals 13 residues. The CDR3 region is CASRAGGSGKLFF. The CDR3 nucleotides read TGCGCCAGCAGAGCGGGGGGCTCTGGAAAACTGTTTTTT.

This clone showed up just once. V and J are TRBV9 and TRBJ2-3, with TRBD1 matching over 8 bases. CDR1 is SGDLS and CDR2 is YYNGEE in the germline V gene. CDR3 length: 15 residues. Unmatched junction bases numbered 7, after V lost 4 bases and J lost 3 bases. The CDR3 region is CASSFRGRETDTQYF. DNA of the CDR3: TGTGCCAGCAGCTTCAGGGGGCGCGAGACAGATACGCAGTATTTT. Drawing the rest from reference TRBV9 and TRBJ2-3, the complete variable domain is DSGVTQTPKHLITATGQRVTLRCSPRSGDLSVYWYQQSLDQGLQFLIQYYNGEERAKGNILERFSAQQFPDLHSELNLSSLELGDSALYFCASSFRGRETDTQYFGPGTRLTVL.

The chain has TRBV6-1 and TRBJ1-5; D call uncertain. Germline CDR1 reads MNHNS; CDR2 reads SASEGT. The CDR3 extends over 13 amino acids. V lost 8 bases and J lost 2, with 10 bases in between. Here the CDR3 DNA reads TGTGCCAGCCGCTGGGCAGGCAATCAGCCCCAGCATTTT. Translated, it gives CASRWAGNQPQHF.

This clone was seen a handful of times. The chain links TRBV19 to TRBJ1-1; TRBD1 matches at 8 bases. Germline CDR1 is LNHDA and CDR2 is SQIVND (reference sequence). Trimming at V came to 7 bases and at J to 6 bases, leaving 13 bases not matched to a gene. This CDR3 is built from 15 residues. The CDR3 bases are TGTGCCAGTACCCCTTTGGACAGGGCCCTCGCTGAAGCTTTCTTT. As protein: CASTPLDRALAEAFF.

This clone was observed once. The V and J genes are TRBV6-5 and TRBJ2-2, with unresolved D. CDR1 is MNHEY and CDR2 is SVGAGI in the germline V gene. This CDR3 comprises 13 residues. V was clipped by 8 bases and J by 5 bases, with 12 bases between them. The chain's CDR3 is CASRLYSTGELFF. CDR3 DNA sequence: TGTGCCAGCCGTCTCTATTCAACCGGGGAGCTGTTTTTT.

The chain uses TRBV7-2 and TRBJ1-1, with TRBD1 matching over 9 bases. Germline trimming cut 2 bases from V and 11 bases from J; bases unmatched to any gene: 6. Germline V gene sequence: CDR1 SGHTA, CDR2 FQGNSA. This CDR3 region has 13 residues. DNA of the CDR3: TGTGCCAGCAGCTTACTACGGGACAGGGACGCTTTCTTT. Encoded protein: CASSLLRDRDAFF.

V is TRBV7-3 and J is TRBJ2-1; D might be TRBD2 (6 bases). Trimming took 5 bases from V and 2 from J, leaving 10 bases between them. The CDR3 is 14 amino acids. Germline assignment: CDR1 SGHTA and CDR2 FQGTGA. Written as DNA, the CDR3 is TGTGCCAGCAGCGCGGGACTCGCCTACAATGAGCAGTTCTTC. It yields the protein CASSAGLAYNEQFF.